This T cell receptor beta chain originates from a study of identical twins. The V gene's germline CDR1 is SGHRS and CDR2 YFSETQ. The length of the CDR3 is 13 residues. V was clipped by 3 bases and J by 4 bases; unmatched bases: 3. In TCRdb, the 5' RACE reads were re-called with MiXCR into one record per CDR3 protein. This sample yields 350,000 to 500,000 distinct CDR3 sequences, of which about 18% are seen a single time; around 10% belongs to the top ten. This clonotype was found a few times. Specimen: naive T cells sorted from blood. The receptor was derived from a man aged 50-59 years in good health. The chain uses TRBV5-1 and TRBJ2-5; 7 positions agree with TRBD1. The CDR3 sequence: CASSWDSSETQYF. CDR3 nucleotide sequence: TGCGCCAGCAGCTGGGACAGTTCAGAGACCCAGTACTTC.